This TCR beta chain was captured by sequencing in a study of shared clonotypes between healthy human individuals. Study findings and constraints: Apart from blood, nothing was sampled; tissue repertoires likely differ. Having only a few donors restricted how much genetic and exposure-history diversity was captured.

Execution of the assay was at deep level. Sequencing used immunoSEQ multiplex PCR; TCRdb keeps in-frame clones, though not all of them. The sample records approximately 2.1 million clones, 93% being singletons. A note on this clone: Its antigen remains unidentified.

From germline, CDR1 is SQVTM and CDR2 ANQGSEA. The CDR3 sequence is 14 residues long. Trimming shortened V by 6 bases and J by 0 bases, and 12 bases separated the two germline ends. The genes are TRBV29-1 and TRBJ2-1, with D perhaps matching TRBD2 (6 bases). Sequencing was carried out using naive CD4+ T cells from PBMCs. Regarding subset: CD45RA+ positively selected. This receptor was taken from a man younger than 30 in good health. Some clones in this sample may be carry-over from other donors' samples. Here the CDR3 DNA reads TGCAGCGTCCGGGACTCCATCTCCTACAATGAGCAGTTCTTC. Its protein product is CSVRDSISYNEQFF.